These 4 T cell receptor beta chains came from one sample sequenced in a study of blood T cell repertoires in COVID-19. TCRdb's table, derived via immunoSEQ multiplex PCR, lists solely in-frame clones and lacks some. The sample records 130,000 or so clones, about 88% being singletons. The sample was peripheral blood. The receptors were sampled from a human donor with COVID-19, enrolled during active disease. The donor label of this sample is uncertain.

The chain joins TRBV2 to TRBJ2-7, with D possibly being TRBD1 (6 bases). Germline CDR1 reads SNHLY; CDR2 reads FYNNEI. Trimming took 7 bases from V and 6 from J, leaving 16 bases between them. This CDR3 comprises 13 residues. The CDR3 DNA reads TGTGCCAGCAAGGGCCCAGGGGAAGGCGAGCAGTACTTC. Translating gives CASKGPGEGEQYF.

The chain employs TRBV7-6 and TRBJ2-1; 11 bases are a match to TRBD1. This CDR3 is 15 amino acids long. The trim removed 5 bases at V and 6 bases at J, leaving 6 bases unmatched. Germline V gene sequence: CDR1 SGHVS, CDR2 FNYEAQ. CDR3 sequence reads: CASSRTGGAFNEQFF. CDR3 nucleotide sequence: TGTGCCAGCAGCCGGACAGGGGGCGCGTTCAATGAGCAGTTCTTC.

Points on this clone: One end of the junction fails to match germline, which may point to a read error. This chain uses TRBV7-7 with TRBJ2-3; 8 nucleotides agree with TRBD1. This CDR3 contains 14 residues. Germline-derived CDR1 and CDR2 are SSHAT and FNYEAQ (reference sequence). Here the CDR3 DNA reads TGTGCTAGCAGCTTGCAGGGGGCGACAGATACGCAGTATTTT. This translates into CASSLQGATDTQYF.

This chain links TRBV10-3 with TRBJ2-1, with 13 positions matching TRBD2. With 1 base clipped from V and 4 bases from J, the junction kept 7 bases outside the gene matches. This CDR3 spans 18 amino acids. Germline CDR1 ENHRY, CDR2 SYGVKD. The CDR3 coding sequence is TGTGCCATCAGTGAGTACAGGACTAGCGGGGGCCTTTACAATGAGCAGTTCTTC. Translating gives CAISEYRTSGGLYNEQFF.